The 2 T cell receptor beta chains listed next were all sequenced from one sample in a study of T cells in Graves' hyperthyroidism and ophthalmopathy. RNA transcripts gave rise to amplified TCR beta CDR3 regions. First-round RT-PCR targeting the TCR CDR3 was performed with the HTBI primer set. TCRdb independently ran MiXCR on the multiplex PCR reads; one entry per CDR3 protein. The sample carries approximately 620,000 distinct CDR3 sequences, roughly 15% recorded once. The sequenced sample consisted of blood. The receptors here all came from a woman aged 35 to 49 with Graves' ophthalmopathy.

This clonotype showed up many times. The chain combines TRBV12-3 or TRBV12-4 with TRBJ2-1, with 9 bases lining up with TRBD1. CDR3 length equals 15 residues. The junction had 4 bases not matched to a gene; V was cut back by 6 bases and J by 1 base. CDR3 region: CASSRGQGSYNEQFF. The DNA for the CDR3 is TGTGCCAGCAGCAGGGGACAGGGATCCTACAATGAGCAGTTCTTC.

This clonotype was observed at least ten times. The chain joins TRBV3-1 to TRBJ2-3; possibly TRBD2 for D (6 bases). The ends were cut back, 0 bases at V and 2 bases at J, with 9 bases in the middle. The germline V gene has CDR1 LGHDT and CDR2 YNNKEL (reference sequence). There are 15 residues in the CDR3. CDR3 coding DNA: TGTGCCAGCAGCCAAGAAGGCGGGGCCACAGATACGCAGTATTTT. It is translated as CASSQEGGATDTQYF.